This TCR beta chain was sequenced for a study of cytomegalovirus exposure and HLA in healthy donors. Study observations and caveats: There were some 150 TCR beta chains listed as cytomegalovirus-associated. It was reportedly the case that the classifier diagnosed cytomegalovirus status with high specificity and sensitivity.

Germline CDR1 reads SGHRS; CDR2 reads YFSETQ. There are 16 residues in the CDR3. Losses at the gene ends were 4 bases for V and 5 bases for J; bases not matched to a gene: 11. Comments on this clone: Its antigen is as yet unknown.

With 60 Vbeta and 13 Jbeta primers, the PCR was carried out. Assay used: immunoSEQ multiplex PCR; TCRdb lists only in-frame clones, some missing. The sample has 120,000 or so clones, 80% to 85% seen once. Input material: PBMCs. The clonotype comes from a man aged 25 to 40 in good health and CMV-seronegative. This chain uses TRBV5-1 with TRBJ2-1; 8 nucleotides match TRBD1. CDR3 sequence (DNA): TGCGCCAGCAGCGAGGGGCCCCAGGGGGCGAACAATGAGCAGTTCTTC. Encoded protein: CASSEGPQGANNEQFF.